The rows below give T cell receptor beta chains drawn from one sample of a study of T cell responses to AZD1222 COVID-19 vaccine. Profiled with immunoSEQ multiplex PCR; TCRdb holds only in-frame clones, not every one. The table lists about 120,000 clones, around 85% of them singletons. Source: peripheral blood, taken on day 0 of MenACWY control vaccination. All receptors come from an adult in good health. Each CDR3 is given with its conserved first and last residue. Fields, in order: clone size, V gene, J gene, D gene, CDR3 protein, CDR3 DNA. A D gene is named only where the DNA matches it firmly. The size entry is marked missing in some rows and otherwise reads once, few, many or a size class.

clone size: .
V gene: TRBV5-5
J gene: TRBJ2-4
D gene: .
CDR3 protein: CASSLAGPPGVQYF
CDR3 DNA: TGTGCCAGCAGCTTGGCCGGGCCCCCGGGGGTTCAGTACTTC

clone size: .
V gene: TRBV5-8
J gene: TRBJ1-5
D gene: .
CDR3 protein: CASSLRPGPNQPQHF
CDR3 DNA: TGTGCCAGCAGCTTGCGCCCTGGCCCTAATCAGCCCCAGCATTTT

clone size: .
V gene: TRBV11-2
J gene: TRBJ2-5
D gene: .
CDR3 protein: CASSRSYRALETQYF
CDR3 DNA: TGTGCCAGCAGCCGTTCATACAGGGCCCTAGAGACCCAGTACTTC

clone size: .
V gene: TRBV11-3
J gene: TRBJ2-5
D gene: TRBD1
CDR3 protein: CASSAGTGLVGTQYF
CDR3 DNA: TGTGCCAGCAGCGCCGGGACAGGGCTGGTTGGGACCCAGTACTTC

clone size: .
V gene: TRBV6-2/TRBV6-3
J gene: TRBJ2-1
D gene: TRBD1
CDR3 protein: CASSYSILQGWARYNEQFF
CDR3 DNA: TGTGCCAGCAGTTACTCCATCCTACAGGGGTGGGCCCGGTACAATGAGCAGTTCTTC

clone size: .
V gene: TRBV20-1
J gene: TRBJ2-7
D gene: TRBD1
CDR3 protein: CSASKQGFPDEQYF
CDR3 DNA: TGCAGTGCTAGTAAACAGGGGTTCCCCGACGAGCAGTACTTC

clone size: .
V gene: TRBV4-1
J gene: TRBJ1-1
D gene: TRBD1
CDR3 protein: CASSLPAPGQGATEAFF
CDR3 DNA: TGCGCCAGCAGCCTTCCTGCGCCGGGACAGGGGGCAACTGAAGCTTTCTTT

clone size: .
V gene: TRBV30
J gene: TRBJ2-3
D gene: TRBD2
CDR3 protein: CAWSVRQWKGLAGSDTQYF
CDR3 DNA: TGTGCCTGGAGTGTAAGGCAATGGAAAGGGCTAGCGGGGTCAGATACGCAGTATTTT

clone size: few
V gene: TRBV7-2
J gene: TRBJ2-5
D gene: .
CDR3 protein: CASSPGLAQQETQYF
CDR3 DNA: TGTGCCAGCAGCCCCGGGCTAGCGCAGCAAGAGACCCAGTACTTC

clone size: .
V gene: TRBV11-2
J gene: TRBJ1-3
D gene: .
CDR3 protein: CASSLGGAAGNTIYF
CDR3 DNA: TGTGCCAGCAGCTTAGGAGGGGCCGCTGGAAACACCATATATTTT

clone size: .
V gene: TRBV5-6
J gene: TRBJ1-6
D gene: TRBD1
CDR3 protein: CASSLGAGGFNSPLHF
CDR3 DNA: TGTGCCAGCAGCTTGGGGGCAGGGGGCTTTAATTCACCCCTCCACTTT

clone size: .
V gene: TRBV7-2
J gene: TRBJ2-5
D gene: TRBD1
CDR3 protein: CASSLARTGGPQETQYF
CDR3 DNA: TGTGCCAGCAGCTTAGCCCGGACAGGGGGCCCTCAAGAGACCCAGTACTTC

clone size: .
V gene: TRBV5-8
J gene: TRBJ1-1
D gene: .
CDR3 protein: CASSLYGEAFF
CDR3 DNA: TGTGCCAGCAGCTTGTATGGGGAAGCTTTCTTT

clone size: .
V gene: TRBV6-5
J gene: TRBJ2-3
D gene: .
CDR3 protein: CASYPYASTDTQYF
CDR3 DNA: TGTGCCAGCTATCCGTACGCGAGCACAGATACGCAGTATTTT